This T cell receptor beta chain was captured in a study of shared clonotypes between healthy human individuals. The length of the CDR3 is 13 residues. Trimming removed 6 bases at V and 1 base at J, with 10 bases between. Germline V CDR1 and CDR2: MNHEY, SVGAGI. The data were produced by immunoSEQ multiplex PCR, yet TCRdb's version contains in-frame clones alone and is incomplete. The sample yields millions of clones, approximately 92% seen once. As concerns this clone: Distinct nucleotide sequences in the sample also encode this CDR3.

The rearrangement uses TRBV6-5 and TRBJ2-7, with TRBD1 as a possible D gene (7 bases). The receptor's source is a man younger than 35 in good health. The sequenced sample consisted of naive CD4+ T cells sorted from blood. As to subset: CD45RA+ positively selected. Written as DNA, the CDR3 is TGTGCCAGCAGACCAGGGGGGTCCTACGAGCAGTACTTC. This encodes CASRPGGSYEQYF.